Following are 18 T cell receptor beta chains from one sample sequenced in a study of technical replicates of blood from a few donors. The table came from immunoSEQ multiplex PCR; TCRdb's copy has only in-frame clones and leaves some out. The table records over 65,000 clones, about 96% of them present only once. Sequencing was performed on T cells isolated from PBMCs. The receptor source for this set is a human donor in good health.

This clone was picked up one time. The chain carries TRBV27 and TRBJ2-2; the match to TRBD2 covers 7 bases. The CDR3 has 13 amino acids. CDR1 MNHEY and CDR2 SMNVEV come from the germline V gene (reference sequence). Trimming cost V 4 bases and J 5 bases; bases outside gene matches: 1. This CDR3 reads CASSWEGTGELFF. CDR3 bases: TGTGCCAGCAGTTGGGAGGGAACCGGGGAGCTGTTTTTT.

This clone has just one count. V usage is TRBV7-2 and J usage is TRBJ2-7; 10 bases map to TRBD2. This CDR3 is built from 16 residues. The J segment lost 5 bases and the V segment lost 1 base, leaving 8 bases of the junction unmatched. Per germline, CDR1 SGHTA and CDR2 FQGNSA. This chain's CDR3 is CASSLVGALAGDEQYF. The DNA of the CDR3 is TGTGCCAGCAGCTTAGTCGGTGCGCTAGCGGGAGACGAGCAGTACTTC.

This clone is a singleton in its sample. The genes are TRBV6-1 and TRBJ1-1, with D possibly TRBD1 on 5 matching bases. This CDR3 has 17 amino acids. V lost 4 bases, J lost 3 bases, and 21 bases lay in between. Germline loops: CDR1 MNHNS, CDR2 SASEGT. The CDR3 loop reads CASSVGHAGGLYTEAFF. The CDR3 bases are TGTGCCAGCAGTGTTGGACACGCGGGGGGGTTGTACACTGAAGCTTTCTTT.

The chain uses TRBV5-4 and TRBJ1-4, with no clear D. Between the trimmed V and J ends, which lost 2 bases and 0 bases, there was a span of 11 bases. The CDR3 length is 16 residues. Germline V lookup: CDR1 SGHNT, CDR2 YYREEE (reference sequence). CDR3 loop: CASSFGRGATNEKLFF. The CDR3 DNA reads TGTGCCAGCAGCTTTGGTCGGGGTGCAACTAATGAAAAACTGTTTTTT.

This chain connects TRBV29-1 to TRBJ1-1; no definite D call. Trimming shortened V by 0 bases and J by 11 bases, and 13 bases separated the two germline ends. Germline lookup yields CDR1 SQVTM and CDR2 ANQGSEA. The CDR3 runs 12 residues. The CDR3 spells CSVEESQLRAFF. In DNA form, the CDR3 reads TGCAGCGTTGAAGAGAGCCAGTTGAGGGCTTTCTTT.

The CDR3 nucleotides read TGCGCCAGCAGCTTGCGGCGCGGGGATGAAAAACTGTTTTTT. Its translation is CASSLRRGDEKLFF. V is TRBV5-1 and J is TRBJ1-4; D remains unclear. The CDR3 loop spans 14 amino acids. The V gene lost 1 base and the J gene lost 6 bases, with 10 bases spanning the gap. Germline assignment: CDR1 SGHRS and CDR2 YFSETQ.

The chain uses TRBV6-1 and TRBJ1-2; D might be TRBD1 (6 bases). CDR3 length equals 14 residues. The V gene's germline CDR1 is MNHNS and CDR2 SASEGT. Trimming removed 5 bases at V and 4 bases at J, with 14 bases between. The DNA of the CDR3 is TGTGCCAGCAGTCTAGGGGAACAGGGCTATGGCTACACCTTC. This gives the protein CASSLGEQGYGYTF.

This rearrangement joins TRBV7-9 to TRBJ1-5; no clear D gene. The CDR3 has 13 residues. Trimming pared 5 bases from V and 6 bases from J, leaving 11 bases between. Germline V gene sequence: CDR1 SEHNR, CDR2 FQNEAQ (reference sequence). The CDR3 loop is CASSPRPGQPQHF. The CDR3 DNA sequence: TGTGCCAGCAGCCCAAGACCGGGTCAGCCCCAGCATTTT.

This clone was detected once. The chain combines TRBV9 with TRBJ1-5, with a possible D match to TRBD1 (5 bases). The CDR3 loop spans 14 amino acids. CDR1 is SGDLS, CDR2 YYNGEE, per germline. V lost 0 bases to trimming and J lost 7 bases, with 11 bases between them. The CDR3 loop reads CASSVGRGYQPQHF. The CDR3 DNA reads TGTGCCAGCAGCGTAGGAAGGGGTTACCAGCCCCAGCATTTT.

This chain joins TRBV30 and TRBJ2-7; possibly TRBD2 for D (7 bases). V was cut by 4 bases and J by 3 bases, with 16 bases left in between. CDR1 is GTSNPN and CDR2 is SVGIG in the germline V gene (reference sequence). The CDR3 has 14 residues. CDR3: CAWITGGPDYEQYF. CDR3 bases: TGTGCCTGGATCACCGGGGGGCCTGACTACGAGCAGTACTTC. Drawing the rest from reference TRBV30 and TRBJ2-7, the complete variable domain is SQTIHQWPATLVQPVGSPLSLECTVEGTSNPNLYWYRQAAGRGLQLLFYSVGIGQISSEVPQNLSASRPQDRQFILSSKKLLLSDSGFYLCAWITGGPDYEQYFGPGTRLTVT.

The chain joins TRBV28 to TRBJ2-2; 9 nucleotides match TRBD1. V dropped 7 bases and J dropped 6; count of bases not matched to a gene: 9. The CDR3 spans 15 residues. Germline V gives CDR1 MDHEN, CDR2 SYDVKM. In DNA form, the CDR3 reads TGTGCCAGCACCGGGACAGGGAGATTTCCCGGGGAGCTGTTTTTT. It is translated as CASTGTGRFPGELFF.

The V gene is TRBV28, the J gene TRBJ2-7, with D tentatively TRBD2 (5 bases). Trimming left V 6 bases short and J 3 bases short, with 9 bases between. CDR1 MDHEN and CDR2 SYDVKM come from the germline V gene. The CDR3 loop spans 12 amino acids. Written as DNA, the CDR3 is TGTGCCAGCAGCCAGACTAACTACGAGCAGTACTTC. Its protein product is CASSQTNYEQYF.

This rearrangement joins TRBV5-1 to TRBJ1-2, with TRBD1 identical over 9 bases. Germline CDR1 SGHRS, CDR2 YFSETQ. V gave up 4 bases and J gave up 6 bases; unmatched junction bases: 7. The CDR3 length is 14 residues. The CDR3 is CASSPVTGGHGYTF. Written as DNA, the CDR3 is TGCGCCAGCAGCCCAGTGACAGGGGGGCATGGCTACACCTTC.

Here the CDR3 DNA reads TGCGCCAGCAGCTTGGGAGGGCGCACTGAAGCTTTCTTT. Protein sequence: CASSLGGRTEAFF. This sequence joins TRBV5-1 and TRBJ1-1; D gene uncertain. Germline assignment: CDR1 SGHRS and CDR2 YFSETQ. This CDR3 is built from 13 residues. Trimming took off 0 bases at V and 4 bases at J, with 7 bases between the two ends.

V gene TRBV6-5 combines with J gene TRBJ2-7; TRBD1 aligns across 10 bases. The CDR3 runs 14 residues. Germline V CDR1 and CDR2: MNHEY, SVGAGI. V dropped 8 bases and J dropped 4; count of bases not matched to a gene: 8. The CDR3 sequence is CASSPGQGFYEQYF. The CDR3 DNA is TGTGCCAGCTCCCCGGGACAGGGGTTTTACGAGCAGTACTTC.

The chain employs TRBV4-2 and TRBJ1-1, with D unclear. The germline V gene has CDR1 LGHNA and CDR2 YNFKEQ. This CDR3 has 15 residues. Trimming removed 0 bases at V and 1 base at J, with 9 bases between. The CDR3 DNA sequence: TGTGCCAGCAGCCAAGATACGTCAGGGAACACTGAAGCTTTCTTT. Translating gives CASSQDTSGNTEAFF.

The rearrangement joins TRBV10-2 to TRBJ1-1; TRBD1 matches 8 bases. The CDR3 covers 13 residues. CDR1 and CDR2 from the germline V gene are WSHSY and SAAADI. The V gene end was trimmed by 5 bases and the J gene end by 5 bases; junction bases not matched to a gene: 4. CDR3 in DNA: TGCGCCAGCAGTACAGGGGGGTGGACTGAAGCTTTCTTT. Translation: CASSTGGWTEAFF.

CDR3 protein: CASVVGQGAKEQYF. The CDR3 DNA reads TGTGCCAGTGTCGTAGGACAGGGGGCAAAGGAGCAGTACTTC. The chain joins TRBV18 to TRBJ2-7; 11 bases match TRBD1. The CDR3 extends over 14 amino acids. Trimming cost V 9 bases and J 7 bases; bases outside gene matches: 11. The germline V gene has CDR1 KGHSH and CDR2 LQKENI.